A selection of T cell receptor beta chains follows, all from one sample in a study of blood T cells in healthy people across ages. In TCRdb, the 5' RACE reads were re-called with MiXCR into one record per CDR3 protein. The sample lists roughly 560,000 distinct CDR3 sequences; 24% were seen once. These data are also associated with another study on T cells of mothers and their children.

Sequencing input: blood. The receptors here all came from a boy between 10 and 17 years old in good health. Both conserved end residues are part of each CDR3. Each record gives: J gene, V gene, clone size, D gene, CDR3 DNA, CDR3 protein. A D gene is named only where the DNA matches it firmly. The size of a clone is reported for some rows only, either as once, few or many, or as a class for expanded clones.

j_gene: TRBJ2-4; v_gene: TRBV6-7; abundance: few; d_gene: NA; CDR3nt: TGTGCCAGCAGTTACTTCAGGTTAAAAAACATTCAGTACTTC; CDR3aa: CASSYFRLKNIQYF
j_gene: TRBJ2-3; v_gene: TRBV7-6; abundance: NA; d_gene: TRBD2; CDR3nt: TGTGCCAGCAGCCTTAGCGGGAGCGGCACAGATACGCAGTATTTT; CDR3aa: CASSLSGSGTDTQYF
j_gene: TRBJ2-3; v_gene: TRBV11-1; abundance: NA; d_gene: NA; CDR3nt: TGTGCCAGCAGAGATCGAGCGGCAACAGATACGCAGTATTTT; CDR3aa: CASRDRAATDTQYF
j_gene: TRBJ2-5; v_gene: TRBV19; abundance: NA; d_gene: TRBD2; CDR3nt: TGTGCCAGTAGCCCCCAGGGACTACAAAAGAAGACCCAGTACTTC; CDR3aa: CASSPQGLQKKTQYF
j_gene: TRBJ2-2; v_gene: TRBV20-1; abundance: once; d_gene: TRBD2; CDR3nt: TGCAGTGCTAAGCTGCGGGAGGGCCTCACCGGGGAGCTGTTTTTT; CDR3aa: CSAKLREGLTGELFF
j_gene: TRBJ1-1; v_gene: TRBV2; abundance: few; d_gene: NA; CDR3nt: TGTGCCAACGTGATGGGACGGTCGAACACTGAAGCTTTCTTT; CDR3aa: CANVMGRSNTEAFF
j_gene: TRBJ1-2; v_gene: TRBV5-1; abundance: NA; d_gene: NA; CDR3nt: TGCGCCAGCAGCTCCCACCGGGACCCCAATGGCTACACCTTC; CDR3aa: CASSSHRDPNGYTF
j_gene: TRBJ2-7; v_gene: TRBV4-1; abundance: NA; d_gene: NA; CDR3nt: TGCGCCAGCAGCCAAGATAGTCGGGGGAGCGAGCAGTACTTC; CDR3aa: CASSQDSRGSEQYF
j_gene: TRBJ2-2; v_gene: TRBV11-2; abundance: many; d_gene: NA; CDR3nt: TGTGCCAGCAGCCCGATAACCGGGGAGCTGTTTTTT; CDR3aa: CASSPITGELFF
j_gene: TRBJ2-2; v_gene: TRBV4-3; abundance: many; d_gene: TRBD1; CDR3nt: TGCGCCAGCAGTACCGGACAGGACCAGAACACCGGGGAGCTGTTTTTT; CDR3aa: CASSTGQDQNTGELFF
j_gene: TRBJ2-1; v_gene: TRBV3-1; abundance: NA; d_gene: NA; CDR3nt: TGTGCCAGCAGCCCTTTACCCGACGCGGCAGTGTTCAATGAGCAGTTCTTC; CDR3aa: CASSPLPDAAVFNEQFF
j_gene: TRBJ2-5; v_gene: TRBV29-1; abundance: NA; d_gene: NA; CDR3nt: TGCAGCGTTGGGGGGCTCGGGGAAGAGACCCAGTACTTC; CDR3aa: CSVGGLGEETQYF
j_gene: TRBJ1-1; v_gene: TRBV28; abundance: NA; d_gene: NA; CDR3nt: TGTGCCAGCAGTTTATTAGCTATGAACACTGAAGCTTTCTTT; CDR3aa: CASSLLAMNTEAFF
j_gene: TRBJ2-7; v_gene: TRBV15; abundance: NA; d_gene: TRBD2; CDR3nt: TGTGCCACCAGCAGAGTTGGTACTAGCGGGAGTAGCTACGAGCAGTACTTC; CDR3aa: CATSRVGTSGSSYEQYF
j_gene: TRBJ1-5; v_gene: TRBV4-3; abundance: once; d_gene: NA; CDR3nt: TGCGCCAGCAGCGCACAGGGTGATCAGCCCCAGCATTTT; CDR3aa: CASSAQGDQPQHF
j_gene: TRBJ2-7; v_gene: TRBV20-1; abundance: few; d_gene: TRBD2; CDR3nt: TGCAGTGCTAGGGAACTAGCGGGAGGGCCCTACGAGCAGTACTTC; CDR3aa: CSARELAGGPYEQYF
j_gene: TRBJ2-1; v_gene: TRBV6-2/TRBV6-3; abundance: NA; d_gene: NA; CDR3nt: TGTGCCAGCAGTTACCTTCCACCCTCGGACAGTCTCAATGAGCAGTTCTTC; CDR3aa: CASSYLPPSDSLNEQFF
j_gene: TRBJ2-5; v_gene: TRBV18; abundance: many; d_gene: TRBD2; CDR3nt: TGTGCCAGCTCACCCACTGGACTAGCGGGAGAGACCCAGTACTTC; CDR3aa: CASSPTGLAGETQYF
j_gene: TRBJ1-2; v_gene: TRBV7-9; abundance: NA; d_gene: NA; CDR3nt: TGTGCCAGCAGCTTAGGAGCCAGATCTAACTATGGCTACACCTTC; CDR3aa: CASSLGARSNYGYTF
j_gene: TRBJ2-3; v_gene: TRBV4-1; abundance: NA; d_gene: TRBD2; CDR3nt: TGCGCCAGCAGCCAAGGGTGGGCGGGGGACCTCCTCCGCACAGATACGCAGTATTTT; CDR3aa: CASSQGWAGDLLRTDTQYF
j_gene: TRBJ1-5; v_gene: TRBV28; abundance: NA; d_gene: TRBD1; CDR3nt: TGTGCCAGCGGAATCAACAGGGGGCAATTTTATCAGCCCCAGCATTTT; CDR3aa: CASGINRGQFYQPQHF
j_gene: TRBJ2-7; v_gene: TRBV20-1; abundance: many; d_gene: NA; CDR3nt: TGCAGTGCTAGAGCGGAAGAAATTTCCTACGAGCAGTACTTC; CDR3aa: CSARAEEISYEQYF
j_gene: TRBJ1-1; v_gene: TRBV12-3/TRBV12-4; abundance: NA; d_gene: NA; CDR3nt: TGTGCCAGCAGTTTGATCCTTTCCCCAGGGAACACTGAAGCTTTCTTT; CDR3aa: CASSLILSPGNTEAFF
j_gene: TRBJ1-4; v_gene: TRBV5-8; abundance: few; d_gene: TRBD1; CDR3nt: TGTGCCAGCAGCACCGGACAGGGTGAAACTAATGAAAAACTGTTTTTT; CDR3aa: CASSTGQGETNEKLFF
j_gene: TRBJ2-1; v_gene: TRBV4-3; abundance: many; d_gene: TRBD2; CDR3nt: TGCGCCAGCAGCCAAGATCGAGCGGGGATGGATGAGCAGTTCTTC; CDR3aa: CASSQDRAGMDEQFF
j_gene: TRBJ2-1; v_gene: TRBV6-1; abundance: few; d_gene: NA; CDR3nt: TGTGCCAGCAGTTACGGGAGCTCCTACAATGAGCAGTTCTTC; CDR3aa: CASSYGSSYNEQFF
j_gene: TRBJ2-6; v_gene: TRBV19; abundance: few; d_gene: NA; CDR3nt: TGTGCCAGTAGTATAGGGAGCGCTCTGGGGCCCAACGTCCTGACTTTC; CDR3aa: CASSIGSALGPNVLTF
j_gene: TRBJ2-5; v_gene: TRBV30; abundance: few; d_gene: NA; CDR3nt: TGTGCCTGGAGTACGGGTGGAGAGACCCAGTACTTC; CDR3aa: CAWSTGGETQYF
j_gene: TRBJ1-5; v_gene: TRBV4-1; abundance: NA; d_gene: NA; CDR3nt: TGCGCCAGCAGCCAAAGGGATTTAAGTCAGCCCCAGCATTTT; CDR3aa: CASSQRDLSQPQHF
j_gene: TRBJ2-4; v_gene: TRBV6-2/TRBV6-3; abundance: NA; d_gene: NA; CDR3nt: TGTGCCAGCAGTTACTCCCTAAACATTCAGTACTTC; CDR3aa: CASSYSLNIQYF
j_gene: TRBJ2-1; v_gene: TRBV20-1; abundance: NA; d_gene: NA; CDR3nt: TGCAGTGCTAGAGATGGAAATAGCGCCAGCTCCTACAATGAGCAGTTCTTC; CDR3aa: CSARDGNSASSYNEQFF
j_gene: TRBJ2-1; v_gene: TRBV12-3/TRBV12-4; abundance: few; d_gene: TRBD2; CDR3nt: TGTGCCAGCAGTTCCGGGACTAGCGGGTTGGGGAATGAGCAGTTCTTC; CDR3aa: CASSSGTSGLGNEQFF
j_gene: TRBJ1-5; v_gene: TRBV19; abundance: few; d_gene: NA; CDR3nt: TGTGCCAGTAGTATCAAGGCAGGGAATCAGCCCCAGCATTTT; CDR3aa: CASSIKAGNQPQHF
j_gene: TRBJ2-1; v_gene: TRBV11-2; abundance: NA; d_gene: TRBD1; CDR3nt: TGTGCCAGCAGCTTAGCCCTGGACAGGACTTACGACAATGAGCAGTTCTTC; CDR3aa: CASSLALDRTYDNEQFF
j_gene: TRBJ2-7; v_gene: TRBV7-9; abundance: few; d_gene: NA; CDR3nt: TGTGCCAGCAGCTTATCAGCGAGCGAGCAGTACTTC; CDR3aa: CASSLSASEQYF
j_gene: TRBJ2-5; v_gene: TRBV6-5; abundance: few; d_gene: TRBD2; CDR3nt: TGTGCCAGCAGTTACCTACTAGCGGGGGGCCAAGAGACCCAGTACTTC; CDR3aa: CASSYLLAGGQETQYF
j_gene: TRBJ2-4; v_gene: TRBV7-8; abundance: NA; d_gene: NA; CDR3nt: TGTGCCAGCAGCTTAATCTACAGGAAAAACATTCAGTACTTC; CDR3aa: CASSLIYRKNIQYF
j_gene: TRBJ2-7; v_gene: TRBV28; abundance: many; d_gene: NA; CDR3nt: TGTGCCAGCAGTTTAATCCAGTCCGGGGAGCAGTACTTC; CDR3aa: CASSLIQSGEQYF
j_gene: TRBJ2-6; v_gene: TRBV4-3; abundance: few; d_gene: TRBD1; CDR3nt: TGCGCCAGCAGCCAAGATCCAGGGACAGGAGCGGTGGGGGCCAACGTCCTGACTTTC; CDR3aa: CASSQDPGTGAVGANVLTF
j_gene: TRBJ2-1; v_gene: TRBV7-2; abundance: few; d_gene: TRBD1; CDR3nt: TGTGCCAGCAGCTCGACAGGGGAGCAGTTCTTC; CDR3aa: CASSSTGEQFF
j_gene: TRBJ1-2; v_gene: TRBV11-2; abundance: NA; d_gene: NA; CDR3nt: TGTGCCAGCGGCTTAGTATCCGAAATCCGCTATGGCTACACCTTC; CDR3aa: CASGLVSEIRYGYTF
j_gene: TRBJ2-3; v_gene: TRBV5-1; abundance: NA; d_gene: NA; CDR3nt: TGCGCCAGCAGCAACTTGACTAGCACAGATACGCAGTATTTT; CDR3aa: CASSNLTSTDTQYF
j_gene: TRBJ1-6; v_gene: TRBV7-8; abundance: NA; d_gene: NA; CDR3nt: TGTGCCAGCAGCTCGGGGACCTATAATTCACCCCTCCACTTT; CDR3aa: CASSSGTYNSPLHF
j_gene: TRBJ2-1; v_gene: TRBV7-6; abundance: NA; d_gene: TRBD1; CDR3nt: TGTGCCAGCAGCTTAGTCGAGGGGGCGCGCGGTGAGCAGTTCTTC; CDR3aa: CASSLVEGARGEQFF
j_gene: TRBJ2-5; v_gene: TRBV12-3/TRBV12-4; abundance: NA; d_gene: NA; CDR3nt: TGTGCCAGCAGTTTAGGTCAGCTAATGGGGGAGACCCAGTACTTC; CDR3aa: CASSLGQLMGETQYF
j_gene: TRBJ2-1; v_gene: TRBV5-1; abundance: NA; d_gene: TRBD2; CDR3nt: TGCGCCAGCAGCTTGGAAGGGACTAGCGGTTTTAATGAGCAGTTCTTC; CDR3aa: CASSLEGTSGFNEQFF
j_gene: TRBJ2-4; v_gene: TRBV28; abundance: NA; d_gene: NA; CDR3nt: TGTGCCAGCAGTTTAGGACAGCGAGACATTCAGTACTTC; CDR3aa: CASSLGQRDIQYF
j_gene: TRBJ1-5; v_gene: TRBV10-3; abundance: NA; d_gene: NA; CDR3nt: TGTGCCATCAGTGAGTCTCCAGTGGTGAGCAATCAGCCCCAGCATTTT; CDR3aa: CAISESPVVSNQPQHF
j_gene: TRBJ1-4; v_gene: TRBV4-1; abundance: NA; d_gene: NA; CDR3nt: TGCGCCAGCAGCCGGGGAGGGAAGGAAAAACTGTTTTTT; CDR3aa: CASSRGGKEKLFF
j_gene: TRBJ2-3; v_gene: TRBV27; abundance: NA; d_gene: NA; CDR3nt: TGTGCCAGCAGTTTATCATTGGGACAAAAGCCGTCCGAGTATTTT; CDR3aa: CASSLSLGQKPSEYF
j_gene: TRBJ2-1; v_gene: TRBV20-1; abundance: NA; d_gene: TRBD2; CDR3nt: TGCAGTGCTACGGGACCAGCGGGAAATAAGGACATCGATGAGCAGTTCTTC; CDR3aa: CSATGPAGNKDIDEQFF
j_gene: TRBJ1-4; v_gene: TRBV4-3; abundance: few; d_gene: NA; CDR3nt: TGCGCCAGCAGCCAAGCTCGGGACAACCGGATGTCTAATGAAAAACTGTTTTTT; CDR3aa: CASSQARDNRMSNEKLFF
j_gene: TRBJ2-1; v_gene: TRBV5-1; abundance: few; d_gene: TRBD2; CDR3nt: TGCGCCAGCAGCTTGTCACTAGCGGGGTACAATGAGCAGTTCTTC; CDR3aa: CASSLSLAGYNEQFF
j_gene: TRBJ2-1; v_gene: TRBV7-9; abundance: NA; d_gene: TRBD2; CDR3nt: TGTGCCAGCAGCCTCGGGACTAGCGGGATTTTTTTTTATGAGCAGTTCTTC; CDR3aa: CASSLGTSGIFFYEQFF
j_gene: TRBJ2-5; v_gene: TRBV2; abundance: few; d_gene: NA; CDR3nt: TGTGCCAGCAGGCAGGACCGGAGCGCGGAGACCCAGTACTTC; CDR3aa: CASRQDRSAETQYF
j_gene: TRBJ2-5; v_gene: TRBV28; abundance: NA; d_gene: NA; CDR3nt: TGTGCCAGCAGCCGAACCCGACGGCCCAAAGAGACCCAGTACTTC; CDR3aa: CASSRTRRPKETQYF
j_gene: TRBJ2-7; v_gene: TRBV13; abundance: few; d_gene: TRBD1; CDR3nt: TGTGCCAGCAGCCCCCCAGGGGGCCCTACCTACGAGCAGTACTTC; CDR3aa: CASSPPGGPTYEQYF
j_gene: TRBJ2-1; v_gene: TRBV12-3/TRBV12-4; abundance: NA; d_gene: NA; CDR3nt: TGTGCCAGCAGCCATAGCAGCAATGAGCAGTTCTTC; CDR3aa: CASSHSSNEQFF
j_gene: TRBJ1-5; v_gene: TRBV4-3; abundance: few; d_gene: NA; CDR3nt: TGCGCCAGCAGCCAAGGTCTGCGAGGAGGCAATCAGCCCCAGCATTTT; CDR3aa: CASSQGLRGGNQPQHF